A single sample gave rise to the 31 T cell receptor beta chains below, sequenced in a study of PD-1 blockade in classical Hodgkin lymphoma. All trial patients relapsed after autologous stem cell transplantation. Measured with immunoSEQ multiplex PCR; TCRdb has only the in-frame clones, and not every one. The data contain roughly 40,000 clones, over 55% of them singletons. The source was peripheral blood mononuclear cells (PBMCs), collected at baseline. The source is a human donor with classical Hodgkin lymphoma.

The chain employs TRBV7-2 and TRBJ2-3; TRBD2 matches at 12 bases. CDR3 length equals 14 residues. CDR1 and CDR2 (germline): SGHTA, FQGNSA. V was pared by 3 bases and J by 6 bases, with 1 base of the junction left unmatched. In nucleotides, the CDR3 is TGTGCCAGCAGCTTCGGACTAGCGGGGGATACGCAGTATTTT. It specifies CASSFGLAGDTQYF.

The gene calls are TRBV5-6 and TRBJ2-5, with 7 bases matching TRBD1. The last part of the DNA fits TRBJ2-7 better; the J call may be wrong. CDR3 size: 13 residues. Germline V gene sequence: CDR1 SGHDT, CDR2 YYEEEE. The chain's CDR3 is CASTGVKDYEQYF. CDR3 nucleotides: TGTGCCAGTACAGGGGTGAAGGACTACGAGCAGTACTTC.

The rearrangement joins TRBV7-2 to TRBJ1-2; no firm D call. Trimming cost V 1 base and J 5 bases, with 14 bases left between them. This CDR3 is 15 amino acids long. The V gene's germline CDR1 is SGHTA and CDR2 FQGNSA. The CDR3 bases are TGTGCCAGCAGCTTAGAAGGGATTCCTTCTTATGGCTACACCTTC. Translated: CASSLEGIPSYGYTF. Filled out from reference TRBV7-2 and TRBJ1-2, the complete variable domain reads GAGVSQSPSNKVTEKGKDVELRCDPISGHTALYWYRQSLGQGLEFLIYFQGNSAPDKSGLPSDRFSAERTGGSVSTLTIQRTQQEDSAVYLCASSLEGIPSYGYTFGSGTRLTVV.

The chain uses TRBV5-1 and TRBJ2-2; 14 nucleotides align to TRBD2. The CDR3 runs 19 residues. Trimming took 2 bases from V and 5 from J; bases not matched to a gene: 11. The V gene's germline CDR1 is SGHRS and CDR2 YFSETQ. The CDR3 DNA reads as TGCGCCAGCAGCTTCCCCCCCGGGACTAGCGGGAGAGGGACCGGGGAGCTGTTTTTT. Translating gives CASSFPPGTSGRGTGELFF. The variable domain in full, completed from reference TRBV5-1 and TRBJ2-2, reads KAGVTQTPRYLIKTRGQQVTLSCSPISGHRSVSWYQQTPGQGLQFLFEYFSETQRNKGNFPGRFSGRQFSNSRSEMNVSTLELGDSALYLCASSFPPGTSGRGTGELFFGEGSRLTVL.

This sequence joins TRBV30 and TRBJ1-2, with TRBD1 as a possible D gene (5 bases). This CDR3 is built from 13 residues. CDR1 is GTSNPN, CDR2 SVGIG, per germline (reference sequence). The V end was cut by 2 bases, the J end by 3 bases, with 10 bases between. CDR3 sequence (DNA): TGTGCCTGGAGTTTACAGGCCCACTATGGCTACACCTTC. This codes for CAWSLQAHYGYTF.

The gene calls are TRBV4-3 and TRBJ1-4; no definite D call. Germline lookup yields CDR1 LGHNA and CDR2 YSLEER. The CDR3 extends over 16 amino acids. The germline V and J ends were trimmed by 3 bases and 2 bases, with 13 bases remaining between them. CDR3 coding DNA: TGCGCCAGCAGCCAGTCCCACGGGGTCACTAATGAAAAACTGTTTTTT. It specifies CASSQSHGVTNEKLFF.

V is TRBV29-1 and J is TRBJ2-5; maybe TRBD1 (5 bases). The germline V and J ends were trimmed by 7 bases and 4 bases, with 10 bases remaining between them. The CDR3 covers 11 residues. CDR1 and CDR2 from the germline V gene are SQVTM and ANQGSEA. CDR3 in DNA: TGCAGCGGGAGCAGGGCAGAGACCCAGTACTTC. Its protein is CSGSRAETQYF.

This chain joins TRBV29-1 and TRBJ2-3, with TRBD2 identical over 10 bases. CDR3 length equals 16 residues. Germline assignment: CDR1 SQVTM and CDR2 ANQGSEA. V shed 7 bases, J shed 4 bases, and the junction held 14 bases outside the gene matches. In DNA form, the CDR3 reads TGCAGCGCCTCCAGACTAGCGGGCCCAAGGTCAGATACGCAGTATTTT. Amino acid sequence: CSASRLAGPRSDTQYF.

This clone was observed a handful of times. The rearrangement links TRBV30 to TRBJ1-2; D is unclear. CDR3 length: 16 amino acids. V dropped 5 bases and J dropped 0 bases, with 19 bases sitting between them. The germline V gene has CDR1 GTSNPN and CDR2 SVGIG (reference sequence). CDR3 loop: CAWGPPLGSANYGYTF. CDR3 DNA: TGTGCCTGGGGACCCCCGTTGGGTTCAGCTAACTATGGCTACACCTTC.

The rearrangement links TRBV19 to TRBJ2-6; D is possibly TRBD2 (6 bases). In germline, CDR1 is LNHDA, CDR2 SQIVND (reference sequence). The CDR3 spans 15 residues. V was shortened by 6 bases and J by 0 bases, with 9 bases between the two germline ends. The DNA for the CDR3 is TGTGCCAGTAGGCTCGGGGGCTCTGGGGCCAACGTCCTGACTTTC. Protein sequence: CASRLGGSGANVLTF.

This clone was counted only a few times. The CDR3 here is CASSLGASAFF. In nucleotides, the CDR3 is TGTGCCAGCAGCTTGGGGGCTTCAGCTTTCTTT. The chain carries TRBV11-2 and TRBJ1-1, with a tentative D call TRBD1 (6 bases). Germline lookup yields CDR1 SGHAT and CDR2 FQNNGV. The germline V and J ends were trimmed by 3 bases and 10 bases, with 9 bases remaining between them. The CDR3 length is 11 residues.

The chain couples TRBV4-3 to TRBJ1-2; D ambiguous. The V end was cut by 0 bases, the J end by 5 bases, with 10 bases between. This CDR3 has 14 residues. CDR1 is LGHNA, CDR2 YSLEER, per germline. Here the CDR3 DNA reads TGCGCCAGCAGCCAAGAGATGGTATCGTATGGCTACACCTTC. Translated: CASSQEMVSYGYTF.

The chain couples TRBV6-1 to TRBJ2-7, with D uncertain. This CDR3 spans 14 amino acids. From germline, CDR1 is MNHNS and CDR2 SASEGT. Trimming pared 7 bases from V and 2 bases from J, leaving 15 bases between. The CDR3 bases are TGTGCCAGCAATCAAAATCGAGCCGCCTACGAGCAGTACTTC. This codes for CASNQNRAAYEQYF.

CDR3 nucleotides: TGCGCCAGCAGTTTTTCGACTAGCACCGGGGAGCTGTTTTTT. Translated: CASSFSTSTGELFF. The V gene is TRBV10-2, the J gene TRBJ2-2; D possibly corresponds to TRBD2 (6 bases). The CDR3 extends over 14 amino acids. Germline V CDR1 and CDR2: WSHSY, SAAADI. The ends were cut back, 5 bases at V and 4 bases at J, with 11 bases in the middle.

The genes are TRBV6-5 and TRBJ2-7; D possibly uses TRBD1 or TRBD2 (6 bases each). Trimming cost V 2 bases and J 4 bases, with 15 bases left between them. Per the germline V gene, CDR1 is MNHEY and CDR2 is SVGAGI. The CDR3 extends over 15 amino acids. The CDR3 bases are TGTGCCAGCAGTTACACGGGGGCAGGAGGGTACGAGCAGTACTTC. Its protein is CASSYTGAGGYEQYF.

This chain links TRBV7-9 with TRBJ1-6; D gene uncertain. V was clipped by 5 bases and J by 5 bases, with 4 bases between them. Per germline, CDR1 SEHNR and CDR2 FQNEAQ (reference sequence). This CDR3 has 12 amino acids. CDR3 protein: CASSQDNSPLHF. As DNA, the CDR3 is TGTGCCAGCAGCCAAGATAATTCACCCCTCCACTTT.

The gene calls are TRBV7-3 and TRBJ1-1; 9 positions agree with TRBD1. The CDR3 sequence is 15 residues long. V lost 0 bases to trimming and J lost 1 base; unmatched junction nucleotides: 0. The germline V gene encodes CDR1 SGHTA and CDR2 FQGTGA. CDR3 DNA sequence: TGTGCCAGCAGCTTAACGACAGGGGGGAACACTGAAGCTTTCTTT. Amino acids: CASSLTTGGNTEAFF.

This chain links TRBV10-3 with TRBJ2-1, with 10 positions matching TRBD2. Germline V gives CDR1 ENHRY, CDR2 SYGVKD. With 0 bases clipped from V and 3 bases from J, the junction kept 8 bases outside the gene matches. The CDR3 spans 18 residues. In DNA form, the CDR3 reads TGTGCCATCAGTGAGTCTCCCACTAGCGGGGCAGTCTACAATGAGCAGTTCTTC. Protein sequence: CAISESPTSGAVYNEQFF.

This chain uses TRBV7-6 with TRBJ2-1, with 9 nucleotides matching TRBD2. V was clipped by 4 bases and J by 6 bases; unmatched bases: 10. Per germline, CDR1 SGHVS and CDR2 FNYEAQ. The CDR3 loop spans 16 amino acids. The CDR3 nucleotides read TGTGCCAGCAGCTCCCGGGGCGGGAGGGCCCCCAATGAGCAGTTCTTC. It yields the protein CASSSRGGRAPNEQFF.

The rearrangement uses TRBV9 and TRBJ1-1; a possible D gene is TRBD1 (6 bases). Trimming took 0 bases from V and 1 from J, leaving 7 bases between them. The CDR3 has 14 amino acids. The germline gives CDR1 SGDLS, CDR2 YYNGEE. Written as DNA, the CDR3 is TGTGCCAGCAGCGTAGTACAGGGGAACACTGAAGCTTTCTTT. It translates to CASSVVQGNTEAFF.

The rearrangement links TRBV9 to TRBJ2-1; 10 positions agree with TRBD1. Germline V CDR1 and CDR2: SGDLS, YYNGEE. The J segment lost 8 bases and the V segment lost 3 bases, leaving 11 bases of the junction unmatched. The CDR3 is made up of 16 amino acids. CDR3 sequence reads: CASSAYPGTGDDEQFF. The CDR3 region has the DNA TGTGCCAGCAGCGCATACCCCGGGACAGGGGACGATGAGCAGTTCTTC.

The chain links TRBV7-6 to TRBJ2-1, with D unresolved. This CDR3 spans 12 amino acids. Trimming left V 5 bases short and J 5 bases short, with 7 bases between. CDR1 SGHVS and CDR2 FNYEAQ come from the germline V gene. The CDR3 DNA reads TGTGCCAGCAGCAAACCTGACAATGAGCAGTTCTTC. Amino acids: CASSKPDNEQFF.

The V gene is TRBV7-9, the J gene TRBJ1-1; no clear D. The CDR3 is 12 residues long. Trimming took 4 bases from V and 6 from J, leaving 9 bases between them. The V gene's germline CDR1 is SEHNR and CDR2 FQNEAQ (reference sequence). The CDR3 spells CASSSVLSEAFF. The CDR3 DNA follows: TGTGCCAGCAGCTCCGTGTTATCTGAAGCTTTCTTT.

This chain links TRBV15 with TRBJ2-7; TRBD1 agrees at 9 bases. V lost 0 bases and J lost 2; bases outside the gene matches: 20. Germline V gene data show CDR1 as LNHNV and CDR2 as YYDKDF (reference sequence). The CDR3 spans 21 residues. The CDR3 sequence is CATSREQILSIRTGVTYEQYF. DNA for the CDR3: TGTGCCACCAGCAGAGAACAGATCCTTTCCATCCGGACAGGGGTTACCTACGAGCAGTACTTC.

J is TRBJ1-5 and V is TRBV19, with 8 bases fitting TRBD1. Per germline, CDR1 LNHDA and CDR2 SQIVND (reference sequence). The CDR3 has 14 amino acids. With 10 bases clipped from V and 7 bases from J, the junction kept 12 bases outside the gene matches. The CDR3 region has the DNA TGTGCCACCAACCCCCTACAGGGGGAGCAGCCCCAGCATTTT. Translated: CATNPLQGEQPQHF.

This clone has just one count. The chain links TRBV5-8 to TRBJ2-5; either TRBD1 or TRBD2 may supply D (5 bases each). This CDR3 contains 14 residues. Germline CDR1 is SGHTS and CDR2 is YDEGEE. V lost 0 bases and J 1 base, leaving 7 bases between the germline ends. Written as DNA, the CDR3 is TGTGCCAGCAGCTTGGCAGGGACCCAAGAGACCCAGTACTTC. Translated, it gives CASSLAGTQETQYF.

This chain links TRBV27 with TRBJ2-1; the match to TRBD2 covers 7 bases. CDR3 length equals 13 residues. Germline V lookup: CDR1 MNHEY, CDR2 SMNVEV (reference sequence). V trimming: 7 bases; J trimming: 7 bases; junction bases outside the gene matches: 7. The CDR3 loop reads CASKFSGENEQFF. The CDR3 DNA follows: TGTGCCAGCAAGTTCAGCGGGGAGAATGAGCAGTTCTTC.

The genes are TRBV5-1 and TRBJ2-1, with 13 bases fitting TRBD2. This CDR3 region has 20 residues. V lost 4 bases to trimming and J lost 1 base; unmatched junction nucleotides: 14. Germline loops: CDR1 SGHRS, CDR2 YFSETQ. The CDR3 DNA reads TGCGCCAGCAGCCTACGCCTCCGGACTAGCGGGAGTGTATCCTACAATGAGCAGTTCTTC. It codes for CASSLRLRTSGSVSYNEQFF.

This clone occurred a few times. The CDR3 sequence is CASSTSGTNDEQYF. The CDR3 DNA sequence: TGTGCCAGCAGCACTTCCGGGACTAACGACGAGCAGTACTTC. The V gene is TRBV7-8, the J gene TRBJ2-7; 7 nucleotides align to TRBD2. V lost 5 bases and J lost 5; bases outside the gene matches: 9. CDR1 is SGHVS, CDR2 FQNEAQ, per germline. The CDR3 runs 14 residues.

This clone was seen only once. The chain combines TRBV2 with TRBJ1-1; D is uncertain. V was cut by 6 bases and J by 0 bases, with 5 bases left in between. The CDR3 totals 12 residues. CDR1 and CDR2 from the germline V gene are SNHLY and FYNNEI. The CDR3 here is CASRGMNTEAFF. The CDR3 bases are TGTGCCAGCAGGGGGATGAACACTGAAGCTTTCTTT.

This clone was seen more than once but under ten times. The gene calls are TRBV6-1 and TRBJ2-7, with 7 bases aligning to TRBD1. The V gene end was trimmed by 5 bases and the J gene end by 3 bases; junction bases not matched to a gene: 7. CDR3 length: 14 amino acids. CDR1 and CDR2 (germline): MNHNS, SASEGT. The CDR3 here is CASSPGTALYEQYF. CDR3 DNA: TGTGCCAGCAGTCCGGGGACAGCCCTCTACGAGCAGTACTTC.